Described below is a single T cell receptor (beta chain) sequence and its context. The sample comes from a study of blood T cell repertoires in COVID-19. Per the germline V gene, CDR1 is LNHDA and CDR2 is SQIVND (reference sequence). The CDR3 consists of 15 residues. Trimming stripped 5 bases from V and 7 bases from J, with 18 bases between. Data came from immunoSEQ multiplex PCR; TCRdb stores just in-frame clones and leaves some out. The sample has about 110,000 clones, roughly 69% seen once. V usage is TRBV19 and J usage is TRBJ2-1; possibly TRBD2 for D (6 bases). The receptor comes from a man older than 75 with acute or convalescent COVID-19. The sequenced sample consisted of peripheral blood. Here the CDR3 reads CASSPRLAGRNEQFF. CDR3 in DNA: TGTGCCAGTAGTCCGAGACTGGCGGGGCGGAATGAGCAGTTCTTC.